This note documents a single T cell receptor beta chain sequence. The antigen remains unidentified. This entry comes from a study of T cell repertoires in cytomegalovirus infection. Overall study: Public TCR beta signatures indicated both CMV infection and matching HLA type.

TCRdb reprocessed the reads via MiXCR and lists one record per CDR3 protein. The sample has about 400,000 distinct CDR3 sequences, about 35% seen once; the top ten hold roughly 14%. Overall study results and limits: There were HLA-C-restricted CMV-specific TCR beta clonotypes dominating the ex vivo response.

In germline, CDR1 is MNHEY, CDR2 SVGAGI. V was pared by 4 bases and J by 2 bases, with 5 bases of the junction left unmatched. This CDR3 region has 14 residues. This chain connects TRBV6-5 to TRBJ2-7; TRBD2 matches 7 bases. The receptor was derived from a human donor in good health (CMV status not recorded). Some clones in this sample may be carry-over from other donors' samples. The source was cultured PBMCs, collected from culture after CMV antigen stimulation. The CDR3 spells CASSSGTTPYEQYF. The CDR3 DNA sequence: TGTGCCAGCAGTTCCGGGACTACACCCTACGAGCAGTACTTC.